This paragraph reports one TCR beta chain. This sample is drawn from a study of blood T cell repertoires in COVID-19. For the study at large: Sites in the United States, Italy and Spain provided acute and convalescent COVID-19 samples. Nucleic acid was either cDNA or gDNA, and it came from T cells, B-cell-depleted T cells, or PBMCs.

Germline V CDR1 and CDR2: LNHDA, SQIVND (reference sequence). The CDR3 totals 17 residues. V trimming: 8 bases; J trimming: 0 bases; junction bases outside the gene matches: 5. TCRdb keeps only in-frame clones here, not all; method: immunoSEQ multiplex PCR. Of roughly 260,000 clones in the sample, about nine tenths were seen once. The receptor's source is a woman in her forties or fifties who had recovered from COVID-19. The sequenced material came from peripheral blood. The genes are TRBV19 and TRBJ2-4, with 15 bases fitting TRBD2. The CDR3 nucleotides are TGTGCCAGTCGGACTAGCGGGGGGGCCGGAGCCAAAAACATTCAGTACTTC. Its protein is CASRTSGGAGAKNIQYF.